The source of this TCR beta chain is a study of cytomegalovirus exposure and HLA in healthy donors (dated by TCRdb to 2017 to 2019). Some background on the complete study: An earlier analysis of several hundred of the donors reported about 300 Gb of sequence data and 117 million unique TCR beta sequences obtained from about 170 million T cells. The study was designed to test whether signatures of past pathogen exposure could be identified by cataloging public T cell receptors. Alongside the repertoire data, information on donor age, sex, ethnicity and CMV serostatus was compiled. Both class I and class II loci were covered by HLA typing, at four-digit resolution. A separate validation cohort of 100 to 150 different subjects was used in addition to the roughly 700-subject first cohort. Every discovery cohort repertoire had been produced on one sequencing platform. Several DR-DQ haplotypes were treated as single units for association and clustering because of strong linkage in the cohort. Typing coverage differed by locus: A, B, C, DRB1 and DQB1 were typed in about 620-640 donors, DQA1 in about 510, DPA1 in roughly 590, and DPB1 in roughly 470. Among several hundred genotyped donors of the cohort, an average of approximately 240,000 unique TCR beta nucleotide sequences was sequenced per donor, of which about 18% were non-productive. An early release covering about 600 HLA-typed donors comprised about 300 gigabases of sequencing data and 65 million to 100 million unique TCR sequences. Of the roughly 420 genotyped donors, 81% were placed in the genetic ancestry cluster associated with self-reported Caucasian donors. In the later analysis, no new phenotypic data were used to find candidate immune exposures; instead, reliance was placed on TCR beta sequences and their occurrence across donors. An earlier analysis of 450 to 750 of the donors used high-throughput TCR beta sequencing to judge whether each TCR beta V gene segment behaved as functional or pseudogenic. Using immunosequencing, the study profiled T cell repertoires from 666 subjects and related those repertoires to cytomegalovirus serostatus. Genome-wide SNP genotypes for about 65% of the roughly 670 donors were used in a later genetic analysis, which treated that subset as a discovery cohort. The study combined high-throughput TCR immunosequencing, statistical association of individual TCRs with disease status, and machine learning to predict cytomegalovirus infection status. A later analysis re-examined previously published TCR beta repertoires from around 670 donors and added high-resolution HLA genotyping to investigate patterns of TCR occurrence. The paper as a whole reports these results and caveats: The earlier analysis of 587 of the donors excluded around 17 rarely observed V segments, including chromosome 9 orphons, because counts were too low. In a later analysis, several top co-occurrence clusters were reported to appear linked to parvovirus B19, influenza, CMV and Epstein-Barr virus. According to a later genetic analysis, donors in an Asian-associated ancestry cluster had fewer N-insertions in productive TCRs than the approximately 700-donor mean. In a later analysis, TCR association rates were found to vary across HLA loci, with the most associated TCRs seen for DRB1 alleles and the fewest for HLA-C alleles. The cohort was sequenced for TCR beta chains only, and without alpha or paired-chain data the features that could be detected were limited. When HLA alleles, especially DR and DQ, strongly co-occurred, TCR associations were difficult to assign to individual alleles. At a false discovery rate of 0.05, a later analysis linked some 18,000 TCR beta sequences to specific HLA alleles. V-gene and J-gene trimming of TCR beta chains was associated with a missense DCLRE1C variant in a later genetic analysis, and the association was replicated in an independent cohort. In both the original and validation cohorts, the classifier was reported to diagnose cytomegalovirus status with high specificity and sensitivity. Correlated functional status among segregating V segments might reflect linkage disequilibrium, but an unknown experimental factor could not be ruled out. HLA typing was unavailable for some donors at each locus, so association tests used only the typed subset. CMV serostatus was the only immune exposure information available for the cohort. Roughly uniform sequencing depth across donors was assumed in presence/absence analyses, although this assumption may not hold. In vitro tests confirmed that a few of the cytomegalovirus-associated TCR beta chains recognize cytomegalovirus antigens. A further reported finding was that TCR beta sequences accurately predicted the HLA-A and HLA-B alleles for most subjects in the first cohort. Most TCR sequences were observed very rarely across donors, whereas some public TCRs were present in many individuals. A cluster of highly shared sequence variants was judged likely to represent a technical artifact of the sequencing pipeline. A total of fewer than 200 TCR beta chains were listed by the study as associated with cytomegalovirus. Broadly in line with IMGT annotations, most TCR beta V segments showed up in productive rearrangements about 87% or about 30% of the time in an earlier analysis of some 590 of the donors. Compared with equally common non-associated chains, HLA-associated TCR beta chains in a later analysis were more clonally expanded and had lower generation probabilities. In a later analysis, most CMV-associated TCR beta chains were found to appear HLA-restricted, with HLA associations seemingly driven largely by CMV exposure. According to the authors, the approach could potentially be generalized to other disease states and immunological phenotypes.

Points on this clone: Its antigen is currently not known. No much larger clone is present one base from it, and per-base qualities are unavailable.

The cohort comprised around 700 healthy bone marrow donors. Cohort members were all nominally healthy when sampled, although unrecorded immune exposures were likely present. The donor tested CMV seropositive, placing the donor among the 289 seropositive members of the cohort. A peripheral blood sample was collected from each donor, and TCR beta sequencing was performed on peripheral blood mononuclear cells. The Qiagen DNeasy Blood Extraction Kit was used to extract genomic DNA from the blood cell samples. Receptor libraries were prepared by the immunoSEQ multiplex PCR assay. For the multiplex PCR, a mixture combining 60 forward primers for TCR Vbeta segments and 13 reverse primers for TCR Jbeta segments was used. The CDR3 region of rearranged TCR beta genes was amplified from genomic DNA by a multiplex PCR assay. The amplified TCR beta libraries were sequenced on the Illumina HiSeq System as 87-base-pair reads. The paper's data handling went like this. In a later analysis, some 80 million unique TCR beta chains were counted across the roughly 670 repertoires, and around 11 million of these chains were shared by at least two donors. Raw reads were error-corrected and collapsed into unique sequences with a nearest-neighbor algorithm that merged closely related sequences to remove PCR and sequencing errors. V, D and J gene segments were assigned by aligning CDR3 sequences to IMGT reference sequences. Each retained sequence needed at least a six-nucleotide match to both a V gene segment and a J gene segment. Rearrangements were classified as productive when the CDR3 lacked stop codons and remained in frame with V and J, and all other rearrangements were classified as non-productive. CDR3 was defined by IMGT convention, running from the second conserved V-encoded cysteine to the conserved J-encoded phenylalanine. Sequences without an unambiguous match to a single V gene segment were excluded from the earlier analysis of about 600 of the donors. In an earlier analysis of 587 of the donors, V segments were called functional above 56.7% productive rearrangements and were called segregating when the between-donor standard deviation exceeded 5%. A statistical classification framework was built for diagnosing cytomegalovirus status from the catalog of TCR beta chain sequences. A later analysis assigned V and J genes by comparing TCR nucleotide sequences with IMGT/GENE-DB human TR gene sequences. The TCRdist pipeline was used in a later analysis to assign CDR3 sequences and most-parsimonious VDJ recombination scenarios. In a later analysis, each TCR beta chain was defined by its CDR3 amino acid sequence together with its V-gene family, and reads without a unique V-gene family were excluded. As a way to deal with suspected cross-contamination and a sequencing artifact, a later analysis dropped 500 to 700 nucleotide sequences that were highly shared and had low generation probability. In a later analysis, a clonal expansion index for each public chain was calculated from normalized within-repertoire ranks of inferred template counts. A later analysis computed generation probabilities with a VDJ recombination model fitted to out-of-frame rearrangements, and checked the results against IGoR. In a later analysis, TCR-TCR, TCR-HLA and TCR-CMV co-occurrence was scored with hypergeometric tests, and a repertoire-size bias correction was applied to TCR pairs. A later analysis estimated false discovery rates by permuting HLA or CMV assignments 20 times. In a later analysis, co-occurring TCRs were grouped using DBSCAN, with TCRdist sequence similarity added in when clustering inside HLA-allele-positive subsets. Repertoires with fewer than 30,000 or more than 120,000 public chains, plus five repertoires with anomalous nucleotide sharing, were excluded from co-occurrence clustering. Held by TCRdb, this immuneACCESS table contains in-frame sequences only and omits some clones. Under half of the omission traces to an unresolved V gene where checked; the cause of the rest is unknown. That table furnishes V, J and clone size, whereas the DNA furnished D and trimming. Here the sample has 52,000 or so clones; roughly 81% occur a single time. About 3% of the sample goes to the ten largest clones.

The clonotype comes from a woman in her forties in good health and CMV-seropositive. Specimen: PBMCs.

The nucleotide sequence reads as follows: TGTGCTAGTGGTTTGGGTCAGGTTAACACTGAAGCTTTCTTT. Its translation reads: CASGLGQVNTEAFF. Here the chain combines TRBV12-5 and TRBJ1-1; the D gene assignment is ambiguous. Trimming costs V 1 base and J 2 bases, and their ends lie 8 bases apart. The CDR3 contains 14 residues, cysteine and phenylalanine counted. Only the CDR3 part of the read is kept: 42 bases, read in frame from the first base. The CDR1 and CDR2 encoded by the germline V gene are LGHNT and FRNRAP.